This TCR beta chain was sequenced for a study of cytomegalovirus exposure and HLA in healthy donors. 13 Jbeta primers and 60 Vbeta primers were used for the PCR. Produced via immunoSEQ multiplex PCR; TCRdb's table is partial and in-frame only. The table shows about 150,000 clones, with around 80% occurring only once. Regarding the study as a whole: The classifier was said to identify cytomegalovirus status with high specificity and sensitivity.

In regard to this clone: Its specificity is not known.

V lost 0 bases to trimming and J lost 12 bases, with 6 bases between them. Germline-derived CDR1 and CDR2 are WSHSY and SAAADI. The CDR3 spans 11 residues. The V and J genes are TRBV10-2 and TRBJ1-5; D might be TRBD1 (6 bases). The clonotype was recovered from a woman between 35 and 50 years old in good health and CMV-seropositive. The source material was PBMCs. In DNA form, the CDR3 reads TGCGCCAGCAGTGAGTCGGACAGCCAGCATTTT. Translated: CASSESDSQHF.